The rows below give T cell receptor beta chains drawn from one sample of a study of blood T cell repertoires in COVID-19. Assay used: immunoSEQ multiplex PCR; TCRdb lists only in-frame clones, some missing. This table has approximately 300,000 clones, roughly 90% appearing once. Sequenced material: PBMCs or T cells enriched from blood (not recorded which). The receptors originated from a man aged 60 to 75 who had recovered from COVID-19. The CDR3 runs from the conserved cysteine through the conserved F or W. The size field is filled for only some rows; it gives once, few, many or a size class.

j_call clone_size v_call cdr3_aa
TRBJ1-3 - TRBV19 CASSIGQGAFSGNTIYF
TRBJ2-2 - TRBV7-2 CASSLLVGSGTGELFF
TRBJ1-2 - TRBV7-9 CASSLTGGIEGYTF
TRBJ2-3 - TRBV24-1 CATSDTRQGSDTQYF
TRBJ1-2 few TRBV18 CASSPTGSSGYTF
TRBJ1-6 - TRBV19 CASSYTDFNSPLHF
TRBJ2-7 - TRBV7-9 CASSRDRHSYEQYF
TRBJ2-5 - TRBV11-2 CASSLLARGLYETQYF
TRBJ2-3 - TRBV28 CASSSPGTASTDTQYF
TRBJ1-2 - TRBV24-1 CATSVGVYGYTF
TRBJ2-5 - TRBV20-1 CSASPWGLAGGQETQYF
TRBJ1-2 - TRBV24-1 CATSDPGTGEVYGYTF
TRBJ1-2 - TRBV9 CASSEGWGQGEKGYTF
TRBJ2-2 once TRBV29-1 CSVGRARGELFF
TRBJ2-2 few TRBV4-2 CASSQVSGGNTGELFF
TRBJ1-1 - TRBV29-1 CSVRSGHASGIDEAFF
TRBJ2-3 once TRBV9 CASSVVFSADTQYF
TRBJ2-7 - TRBV5-1 CASSLGFGTSGSYEQYF
TRBJ1-2 - TRBV6-5 CASSKRGPGPYGYTF
TRBJ2-3 - TRBV5-1 CASSVGDLSTHTDTQYF
TRBJ2-1 - TRBV5-1 CASSLGESNNEQFF
TRBJ1-1 - TRBV19 CASFRGGGTEAFF
TRBJ2-7 - TRBV18 CASSPRTGEDPYEQYF
TRBJ2-1 - TRBV7-3 CASSSQREGREQFF
TRBJ1-4 - TRBV10-3 CAIRTATNEKLFF
TRBJ1-2 once TRBV5-1 CASSIAGNYGYTF
TRBJ2-7 - TRBV2 CASSDRGKSNEQYF
TRBJ2-7 - TRBV9 CASSRGTGGSYEQYF
TRBJ1-1 - TRBV15 CATSRDPGGTEAFF
TRBJ2-5 - TRBV5-1 CASSPGVAPGPQETQYF
TRBJ2-1 - TRBV30 CAWSVLGTSGRVNEQFF
TRBJ1-1 once TRBV28 CASSSFTDMWDTEAFF
TRBJ1-3 once TRBV28 CASTARGSSGNTIYF
TRBJ1-1 - TRBV18 CASSVQTNTEAFF
TRBJ2-1 - TRBV9 CASSPIAGATYNEQFF
TRBJ2-2 - TRBV19 CASSILAGVTGELFF
TRBJ2-7 - TRBV14 CASSQDRVREQYF